This note documents a single TCR beta chain sequence. The data are from a study of response to subunit inactivated influenza vaccine. Trimming at V came to 4 bases and at J to 7 bases, leaving 7 bases not matched to a gene. The CDR3 consists of 12 residues. Germline assignment: CDR1 SQVTM and CDR2 ANQGSEA. TCRdb called the RT-PCR reads again in MiXCR, with one record for every CDR3 protein. The sample consists of 500,000 to 550,000 distinct CDR3 sequences, less than 25% of them appearing once. These data were also filed under a second study, of T cells expressing NK-cell markers. From that report: Template switching by 5'RACE with UMIs generated the TCR beta cDNA. The study drew TCR beta repertoires from sorted CD3+CD56+NKG2C+, CD3+CD56+NKG2C- and CD3+CD56-NKG2C+ T cells. The contribution of dominant NKG2C+ clonotypes to CD8+ T cells in about 6 donors was roughly 1.0-7.5%. The CD3+CD56-NKG2C+ fraction was also led by these clonotypes in a few donors. HCMV specificity of the expanded NKG2C+ T cell clones stayed unclear.

The clonotype was recovered from a man aged 50-60 years who received an inactivated influenza vaccine. The sample was CD4+ T cells sorted from PBMCs, taken 11 to 12 days after vaccination. J is TRBJ2-7 and V is TRBV29-1, with 7 bases matching TRBD2. Here the CDR3 DNA reads TGCAGCGTTGGTGGAGCGGGGCGTGAGCAGTACTTC. Amino acid sequence: CSVGGAGREQYF.